The 21 T cell receptor beta chains below come from one sample, sequenced in a study of control samples from healthy donors and cancer patients. Produced via immunoSEQ multiplex PCR; TCRdb's table is partial and in-frame only. Seen here are roughly 130,000 clones, around nine tenths observed once, and the top ten hold roughly 3.2%. The sequencing sample was made of blood. All receptors come from a man aged 50-59 years in good health.

The V and J genes are TRBV3-1 (or the pseudogene TRBV3-2) and TRBJ2-1, with TRBD2 identical over 15 bases. The junction had 5 bases not matched to a gene; V was cut back by 1 base and J by 16 bases. The germline V gene encodes CDR1 LGHDT and CDR2 YNNKEL (reference sequence). This CDR3 has 14 amino acids. The CDR3 bases are TGTGCCAGCAGCCAAGGGACTAGCGGGGGGGGTATATTCTTC. It specifies CASSQGTSGGGIFF.

The V and J genes are TRBV24-1 and TRBJ2-3, with 10 bases fitting TRBD2. The CDR3 loop spans 15 amino acids. Germline CDR1 and CDR2: KGHDR and SFDVKD. Trimming at V came to 3 bases and at J to 1 base, leaving 0 bases not matched to a gene. CDR3 sequence (DNA): TGTGCCACCAGTGATGGACTAGCGGGCACAGATACGCAGTATTTT. It specifies CATSDGLAGTDTQYF.

This clone was seen only once. The rearrangement joins TRBV6-5 to TRBJ2-7, with no clear D. The CDR3 contains 14 residues. The V end was cut by 6 bases, the J end by 0 bases, with 12 bases between. From germline, CDR1 is MNHEY and CDR2 SVGAGI. In DNA, the CDR3 is TGTGCCAGCAGGACCGCAGCCAGCTCCTACGAGCAGTACTTC. It yields the protein CASRTAASSYEQYF.

CDR3: CASKSSGASSYEQYF. In nucleotides, the CDR3 is TGTGCCAGCAAAAGTAGCGGGGCCAGCTCCTACGAGCAGTACTTC. The J gene is TRBJ2-7, the V gene TRBV2, with 8 bases lining up with TRBD2. The CDR3 runs to 15 residues. V dropped 7 bases and J dropped 0; count of bases not matched to a gene: 8. Germline V lookup: CDR1 SNHLY, CDR2 FYNNEI.

This sequence joins TRBV28 and TRBJ2-4; 7 bases match TRBD2. Trimming cost V 6 bases and J 1 base; bases outside gene matches: 12. CDR1 and CDR2 (germline): MDHEN, SYDVKM. The CDR3 extends over 17 amino acids. The CDR3 sequence: CASSPPGGSFAKNIQYF. CDR3 sequence (DNA): TGTGCCAGCAGCCCCCCGGGCGGGAGTTTTGCCAAAAACATTCAGTACTTC. Full variable domain (remainder filled in from reference TRBV28 and TRBJ2-4): DVKVTQSSRYLVKRTGEKVFLECVQDMDHENMFWYRQDPGLGLRLIYFSYDVKMKEKGDIPEGYSVSREKKERFSLILESASTNQTSMYLCASSPPGGSFAKNIQYFGAGTRLSVL.

The chain recombines TRBV11-3 with TRBJ2-3, with D tentatively TRBD2 (5 bases). In germline, CDR1 is SGHNT, CDR2 YENEEA. V was trimmed by 6 bases and J by 2 bases, leaving 12 bases between them. The CDR3 totals 14 residues. The CDR3 DNA reads as TGTGCCAGCAGTTCCCTTCGGGACACAGATACGCAGTATTTT. Translated, it gives CASSSLRDTDTQYF. Using reference TRBV11-3 and TRBJ2-3 for the parts outside the CDR3, the full variable domain is EAGVVQSPRYKIIEKKQPVAFWCNPISGHNTLYWYLQNLGQGPELLIRYENEEAVDDSQLPKDRFSAERLKGVDSTLKIQPAELGDSAVYLCASSSLRDTDTQYFGPGTRLTVL.

The CDR3 region is CASSPRGGTTYNEQFF. As DNA, the CDR3 is TGTGCCAGCAGCCCCCGAGGAGGGACGACCTACAATGAGCAGTTCTTC. This chain uses TRBV9 with TRBJ2-1; D may be TRBD2 (6 bases). V shed 4 bases and J shed 2 bases, with 16 bases lying between them. CDR3 length equals 16 residues. The germline gives CDR1 SGDLS, CDR2 YYNGEE. Complete variable domain (other parts from reference TRBV9 and TRBJ2-1): DSGVTQTPKHLITATGQRVTLRCSPRSGDLSVYWYQQSLDQGLQFLIQYYNGEERAKGNILERFSAQQFPDLHSELNLSSLELGDSALYFCASSPRGGTTYNEQFFGPGTRLTVL.

J is TRBJ2-3 and V is TRBV7-9; D may be TRBD1 (5 bases). V gave up 5 bases and J gave up 4 bases, with 16 bases separating them. From germline, CDR1 is SEHNR and CDR2 FQNEAQ (reference sequence). The CDR3 has 15 amino acids. CDR3: CASSSDSLWADTQYF. For the CDR3, the DNA is TGTGCCAGCAGCAGTGACAGTTTATGGGCAGATACGCAGTATTTT. The full variable domain, completed using reference TRBV7-9 and TRBJ2-3, is DTGVSQNPRHKITKRGQNVTFRCDPISEHNRLYWYRQTLGQGPEFLTYFQNEAQLEKSRLLSDRFSAERPKGSFSTLEIQRTEQGDSAMYLCASSSDSLWADTQYFGPGTRLTVL.

The V gene is TRBV21-1, the J gene TRBJ2-2. TRBV21-1 is termed a pseudogene. This CDR3 region has 18 residues. The CDR3 sequence is CASSKEVGRTTRTGELFF. In DNA form, the CDR3 reads TGTGCCAGCAGCAAAGAAGTAGGACGGACGACGCGCACCGGGGAGCTGTTTTTT.

The chain has TRBV7-2 and TRBJ2-7, with D uncertain. Looked up from germline, CDR1 is SGHTA and CDR2 is FQGNSA. CDR3 length: 12 amino acids. V lost 2 bases to trimming and J lost 4 bases, with 6 bases between them. CDR3 coding DNA: TGTGCCAGCAGCTTATCGGGTTACGAGCAGTACTTC. Protein: CASSLSGYEQYF.

The chain carries TRBV5-5 and TRBJ1-3; possibly TRBD1 for D (6 bases). Trimming took off 5 bases at V and 6 bases at J, with 15 bases between the two ends. The germline gives CDR1 SGHKS, CDR2 YYEKEE (reference sequence). The CDR3 is 14 residues long. The CDR3 loop reads CASSSTGLENTIYF. CDR3 nucleotides: TGTGCCAGCAGTTCAACAGGGTTAGAAAACACCATATATTTT.

CDR3 DNA sequence: TGTGCCAGTAGTCTCCGGGACAGAGCCCGAGGGAGGTATGGCTACACCTTC. Encoded protein: CASSLRDRARGRYGYTF. The chain combines TRBV19 with TRBJ1-2, with 7 nucleotides matching TRBD1. This CDR3 comprises 17 residues. Germline V gives CDR1 LNHDA, CDR2 SQIVND (reference sequence). J was trimmed by 5 bases and V by 5 bases; bases with no gene match: 17. Filled out from reference TRBV19 and TRBJ1-2, the complete variable domain reads DGGITQSPKYLFRKEGQNVTLSCEQNLNHDAMYWYRQDPGQGLRLIYYSQIVNDFQKGDIAEGYSVSREKKESFPLTVTSAQKNPTAFYLCASSLRDRARGRYGYTFGSGTRLTVV.

The chain employs TRBV5-1 and TRBJ1-5; D not resolved. V lost 4 bases and J lost 0, with 11 bases in between. Germline values: CDR1 SGHRS, CDR2 YFSETQ. This CDR3 is built from 15 residues. DNA for the CDR3: TGCGCCAGCAGCCTGCTTGGGGTTAGCAATCAGCCCCAGCATTTT. This encodes CASSLLGVSNQPQHF.

The J gene is TRBJ2-3, the V gene TRBV2; 13 nucleotides align to TRBD2. In germline, CDR1 is SNHLY, CDR2 FYNNEI. V was clipped by 6 bases and J by 2 bases; unmatched bases: 11. CDR3 length equals 18 residues. The CDR3 bases are TGTGCCAGCAGACTTGGTGGACTAGCGGGGGCAAACACAGATACGCAGTATTTT. Residues: CASRLGGLAGANTDTQYF.

This rearrangement joins TRBV28 to TRBJ1-2; 9 bases agree with TRBD1. V dropped 6 bases and J dropped 0; count of bases not matched to a gene: 5. This CDR3 has 15 amino acids. Germline V lookup: CDR1 MDHEN, CDR2 SYDVKM. CDR3 protein: CASRGRQGANYGYTF. CDR3 bases: TGTGCCAGCAGAGGGCGACAGGGGGCTAACTATGGCTACACCTTC.

The chain recombines TRBV19 with TRBJ2-7; D is ambiguous. The CDR3 loop spans 15 amino acids. Trimming cost V 4 bases and J 0 bases, with 13 bases left between them. Germline lookup yields CDR1 LNHDA and CDR2 SQIVND (reference sequence). The CDR3 protein is CASSTPGLGSYEQYF. The CDR3 region has the DNA TGTGCCAGTAGTACCCCCGGCCTGGGCTCCTACGAGCAGTACTTC.

V gene TRBV7-8 combines with J gene TRBJ2-1; D is ambiguous. Looked up from germline, CDR1 is SGHVS and CDR2 is FQNEAQ. V was trimmed by 3 bases and J by 0 bases, leaving 9 bases between them. This CDR3 has 15 residues. The CDR3 sequence: CASSFGGRSYNEQFF. DNA for the CDR3: TGTGCCAGCAGCTTCGGCGGCCGCTCCTACAATGAGCAGTTCTTC.

This chain joins TRBV5-1 and TRBJ1-2; unclear D gene. The germline CDR1 and CDR2 sequences are SGHRS and YFSETQ. The V gene lost 0 bases and the J gene lost 0 bases, with 6 bases spanning the gap. The CDR3 is 14 amino acids. The CDR3: CASSLESANYGYTF. In DNA, the CDR3 is TGCGCCAGCAGCTTGGAGTCAGCTAACTATGGCTACACCTTC.

The CDR3 here is CASSALGHRGSPLHF. DNA for the CDR3: TGTGCCAGCAGCGCGCTTGGTCACAGGGGTTCACCCCTCCACTTT. The rearrangement uses TRBV11-3 and TRBJ1-6, with TRBD1 matching over 7 bases. After removal of 5 bases from V and 9 bases from J, the junction contained 10 bases not matched to a gene. The CDR3 totals 15 residues. Per germline, CDR1 SGHNT and CDR2 YENEEA.

The chain has TRBV5-1 and TRBJ1-4; tentatively, D is TRBD1 (6 bases). The CDR3 length is 16 residues. Between the trimmed V and J ends, which lost 7 bases and 8 bases, there was a span of 24 bases. Germline assignment: CDR1 SGHRS and CDR2 YFSETQ. CDR3 sequence (DNA): TGCGCCAGCTCTCGACAGGTCCAGGAACCATGGGAAAAACTGTTTTTT. This gives the protein CASSRQVQEPWEKLFF.

The CDR3 region has the DNA TGTGCCAGCAGTTATTTACAGGGGGGCTCCTACGAGCAGTACTTC. Protein sequence: CASSYLQGGSYEQYF. V is TRBV28 and J is TRBJ2-7, with 8 bases fitting TRBD1. Germline CDR1 reads MDHEN; CDR2 reads SYDVKM. The CDR3 contains 15 residues. The V segment lost 4 bases and the J segment 0 bases; nucleotides outside the gene matches: 5. Combining the CDR3 with reference TRBV28 and TRBJ2-7 gives the whole variable domain DVKVTQSSRYLVKRTGEKVFLECVQDMDHENMFWYRQDPGLGLRLIYFSYDVKMKEKGDIPEGYSVSREKKERFSLILESASTNQTSMYLCASSYLQGGSYEQYFGPGTRLTVT.